This TCR beta chain was sequenced for a study of post-analysis software for immune sequencing data. Overall study context: As for disease course, relapsing-remitting, secondary progressive and progressive-relapsing multiple sclerosis were all included. Findings and caveats of the study: Among multiple sclerosis patients, normalized Chao1 diversity was significantly below that of controls. Analysis by F measure revealed that same-batch samples clustered strongly together. Controls showed lower frequencies than patients for five TRBV segments, and TRBV5-6, TRBV5-1 and TRBV20-1 were among these.

Per germline, CDR1 SGHRS and CDR2 YFSETQ. This CDR3 has 16 amino acids. The V end was cut by 3 bases, the J end by 4 bases, with 18 bases between. In the case of this clonotype: Its antigen is not known.

Unique molecular identifiers were built into the TCR beta cDNA libraries. It was from about 0.98 to 11 million T cells that 500,000 to 600,000 cDNA molecules came. TCRdb re-called the PCR reads through MiXCR, storing one row per CDR3 protein. In the table there are some 500,000 distinct CDR3 sequences, approximately 45% of which are singletons. The TCR sequence derives from a girl aged 10-17 years with multiple sclerosis. The V call is TRBV5-1, the J call TRBJ2-3, with D perhaps matching TRBD1 or TRBD2 (5 bases each). Sequencing input: blood. The CDR3 bases are TGCGCCAGCAGCTCGGTCTTGAGGGGCGGCGCAGATACGCAGTATTTT. Its protein product is CASSSVLRGGADTQYF.